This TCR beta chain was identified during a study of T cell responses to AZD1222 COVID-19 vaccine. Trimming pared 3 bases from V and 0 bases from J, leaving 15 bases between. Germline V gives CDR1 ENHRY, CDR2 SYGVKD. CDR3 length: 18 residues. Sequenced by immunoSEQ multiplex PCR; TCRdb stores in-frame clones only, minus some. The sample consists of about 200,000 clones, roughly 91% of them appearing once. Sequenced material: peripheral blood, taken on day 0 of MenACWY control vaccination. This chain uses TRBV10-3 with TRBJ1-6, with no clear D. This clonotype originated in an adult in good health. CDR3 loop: CAISDMVSQNSYNSPLHF. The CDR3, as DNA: TGTGCCATCAGTGATATGGTGAGTCAAAACTCCTATAATTCACCCCTCCACTTT.